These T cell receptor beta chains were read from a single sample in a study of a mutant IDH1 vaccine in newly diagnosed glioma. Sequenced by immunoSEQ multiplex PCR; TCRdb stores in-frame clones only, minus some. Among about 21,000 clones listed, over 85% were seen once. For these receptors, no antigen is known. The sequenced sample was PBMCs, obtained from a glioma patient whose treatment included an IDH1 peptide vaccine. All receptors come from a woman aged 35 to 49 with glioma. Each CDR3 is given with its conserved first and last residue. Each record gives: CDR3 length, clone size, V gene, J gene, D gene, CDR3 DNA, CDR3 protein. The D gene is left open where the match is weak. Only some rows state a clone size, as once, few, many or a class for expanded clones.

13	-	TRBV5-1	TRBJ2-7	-	TGCGCCAGCCGGCTTGGCAGCTCCTACGAGCAGTACTTC	CASRLGSSYEQYF
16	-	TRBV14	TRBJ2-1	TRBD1	TGTGCCAGCAGCCAAGTTGGGACAGGCCTACACAATGAGCAGTTCTTC	CASSQVGTGLHNEQFF
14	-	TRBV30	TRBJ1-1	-	TGTGCCTGGAGTACAATTTCGGGGGTCACTGAAGCTTTCTTT	CAWSTISGVTEAFF
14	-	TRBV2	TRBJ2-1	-	TGTGCCAGCAGTGAGCGGGTTTCGATAAATGAGCAGTTCTTC	CASSERVSINEQFF
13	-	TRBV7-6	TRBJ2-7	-	TGTGCCAGCAGCTTAGGGCTAGATTACGAGCAGTACTTC	CASSLGLDYEQYF
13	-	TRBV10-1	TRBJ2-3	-	TGCGCCAGCAGTGAGTTCCTCACAGATACGCAGTATTTT	CASSEFLTDTQYF
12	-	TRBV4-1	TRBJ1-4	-	TGCGCCAGCAGCCGCATTAATGAAAAACTGTTTTTT	CASSRINEKLFF
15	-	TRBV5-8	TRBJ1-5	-	TGTGCCAGCAGCCCTGGGACATCTAGCAATCAGCCCCAGCATTTT	CASSPGTSSNQPQHF
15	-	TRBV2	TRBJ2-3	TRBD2	TGTGCCAGCAGAGGTCTAGCGGGCCGCACAGATACGCAGTATTTT	CASRGLAGRTDTQYF
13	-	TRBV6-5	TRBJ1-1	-	TGTGCCAGCAGGCCTACCTACAGCACTGAAGCTTTCTTT	CASRPTYSTEAFF
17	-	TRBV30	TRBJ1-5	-	TGTGCCTGGAGTGAGATTAAGGGGGGCGCGGGCAATCAGCCCCAGCATTTT	CAWSEIKGGAGNQPQHF
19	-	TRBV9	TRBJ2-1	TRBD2	TGTGCCAGCAGCGTAGCGGGACTAGCCCCAGGGGGAGCCTACAATGAGCAGTTCTTC	CASSVAGLAPGGAYNEQFF
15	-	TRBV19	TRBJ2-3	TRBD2	TGTGCCAGTAAGGGTGTAGCGGGGAACACAGATACGCAGTATTTT	CASKGVAGNTDTQYF
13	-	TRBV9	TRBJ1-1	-	TGTGCCAGCTCCAGACAACCGAACACTGAAGCTTTCTTT	CASSRQPNTEAFF
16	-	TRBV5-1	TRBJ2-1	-	TGCGCCAGCAGCGCGAACTACAGGAGCTCCTACAATGAGCAGTTCTTC	CASSANYRSSYNEQFF
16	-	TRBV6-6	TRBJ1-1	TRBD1	TGTGCCAGCAGCCTACAGGGGGCCCGGGCGAACACTGAAGCTTTCTTT	CASSLQGARANTEAFF
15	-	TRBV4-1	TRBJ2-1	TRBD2	TGCGCCAGCAGCCAAGTTAGCGGGAGTGGGAATGAGCAGTTCTTC	CASSQVSGSGNEQFF
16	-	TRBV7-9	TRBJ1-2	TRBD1	TGTGCCAGCAGCCAGGGGTTGGGACAGGGTGCCTATGGCTACACCTTC	CASSQGLGQGAYGYTF
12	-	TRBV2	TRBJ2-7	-	TGTGCCAGCAGCGCAACAAGCTACGAGCAGTACTTC	CASSATSYEQYF
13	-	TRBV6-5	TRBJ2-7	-	TGTGCCAGCAGTTTACGCAGAAGTTACGAGCAGTACTTC	CASSLRRSYEQYF
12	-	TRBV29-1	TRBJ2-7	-	TGCAGCGTTCTAATGGACAGATACGAGCAGTACTTC	CSVLMDRYEQYF
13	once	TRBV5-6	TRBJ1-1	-	TGTGCCAGCAGCCGGACAGTTTTCACTGAAGCTTTCTTT	CASSRTVFTEAFF
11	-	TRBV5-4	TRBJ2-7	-	TGTGCCAGCAGCTCCAGGGGCGAGCAGTACTTC	CASSSRGEQYF
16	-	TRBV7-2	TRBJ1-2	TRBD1	TGTGCCAGCAGCTCCCGTCGGGACAGCCTTAACTATGGCTACACCTTC	CASSSRRDSLNYGYTF
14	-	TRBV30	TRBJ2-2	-	TGTGCCTGGAGTGTATCACTGAACACCGGGGAGCTGTTTTTT	CAWSVSLNTGELFF
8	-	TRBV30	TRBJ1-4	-	TGTGCCTGGAGTGTACAACTTTTT	CAWSVQLF
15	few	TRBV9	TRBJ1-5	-	TGTGCCAGCAGCTCCCGGGGAGACCGAAATCAGCCCCAGCATTTT	CASSSRGDRNQPQHF
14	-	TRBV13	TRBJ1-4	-	TGTGCCAGCAGGAGACTGGGACGTAATGAAAAACTGTTTTTT	CASRRLGRNEKLFF
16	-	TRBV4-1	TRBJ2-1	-	TGCGCCAGCACCCAGGGTACAGGAACAACCTACAATGAGCAGTTCTTC	CASTQGTGTTYNEQFF